This is a list of T cell receptor beta chains from one sample in a study of blood T cell repertoires in COVID-19. TCRdb's table, derived via immunoSEQ multiplex PCR, lists solely in-frame clones and lacks some. This table has approximately 180,000 clones, about 88% appearing once. Input material: PBMCs or T cells enriched from blood (not recorded which). The receptors were sampled from a woman in her 40s with acute COVID-19. CDR3s include the opening cysteine and the closing phenylalanine or tryptophan. Fields, in order: clone size, V gene, J gene, D gene, CDR3 protein, CDR3 DNA. A D gene is named only where the DNA matches it firmly. Rows may omit the clone size; those that give it use once, few, many or a size class.

NA	TRBV5-8	TRBJ2-3	TRBD1	CASSRDRGRVPDTQYF	TGTGCCAGCAGCCGCGACAGGGGCCGCGTCCCAGATACGCAGTATTTT
NA	TRBV7-9	TRBJ2-4	TRBD2	CASSFLAGGPSGQYF	TGTGCCAGCAGCTTTCTAGCGGGAGGGCCGTCGGGTCAGTACTTC
NA	TRBV4-1	TRBJ1-2	NA	CASSQGWRVYGYTF	TGCGCCAGCAGCCAAGGTTGGAGAGTTTATGGCTACACTTTC
NA	TRBV30	TRBJ2-7	TRBD1	CAWSGGSGQGLPHEQYF	TGTGCCTGGAGTGGAGGGTCGGGACAGGGGTTACCTCACGAGCAGTACTTC
NA	TRBV7-9	TRBJ2-1	TRBD2	CASSPGSGRAYNEQFF	TGTGCCAGCAGCCCAGGTAGCGGGAGGGCCTACAATGAGCAGTTCTTC
NA	TRBV30	TRBJ2-1	TRBD1	CAWSGQGYGYSYNEQFF	TGTGCCTGGAGTGGACAGGGCTATGGATATTCCTACAATGAGCAGTTCTTC
NA	TRBV5-5	TRBJ2-5	NA	CASSLDRGRETQYF	TGTGCCAGCAGCCTAGACCGCGGCCGAGAGACCCAGTACTTC
NA	TRBV7-2	TRBJ2-7	TRBD2	CASSPPYSGRDSYEQYF	TGTGCCAGCAGCCCTCCATATAGCGGGAGGGATTCCTACGAGCAGTACTTC
NA	TRBV4-1	TRBJ1-1	NA	CASSHTLRGEGEAFF	TGCGCCAGCAGCCACACTCTCAGGGGCGAGGGTGAAGCTTTCTTT
NA	TRBV4-3	TRBJ1-3	TRBD1	CASSQETGGRRNTIYF	TGCGCCAGCAGCCAAGAGACAGGGGGCAGAAGAAACACCATATATTTT
NA	TRBV29-1	TRBJ2-7	NA	CSAQGVYEQYF	TGCAGCGCCCAGGGCGTCTACGAGCAGTACTTC
NA	TRBV5-1	TRBJ1-1	NA	CASSLGGFTTEAFF	TGCGCCAGCAGCTTGGGGGGCTTCACCACTGAAGCTTTCTTT
NA	TRBV11-2	TRBJ1-4	TRBD1	CASSPETTGFEKLFF	TGTGCCAGCAGCCCAGAGACGACAGGGTTTGAAAAACTGTTTTTT
few	TRBV27	TRBJ1-1	TRBD1	CARGGVGTEAFF	TGTGCCCGAGGGGGCGTGGGGACTGAAGCTTTCTTT
NA	TRBV5-4	TRBJ1-2	TRBD1	CASSLPMGQAGGYTF	TGTGCCAGCAGCTTGCCAATGGGACAGGCGGGAGGCTACACCTTC
NA	TRBV30	TRBJ1-2	TRBD1	CAWSKGQGIGYTF	TGTGCCTGGAGTAAAGGACAGGGGATTGGCTACACCTTC
NA	TRBV6-5	TRBJ1-1	NA	CASSSLGGEAFF	TGTGCCAGCAGTTCGCTGGGAGGTGAAGCTTTCTTT
NA	TRBV10-2	TRBJ2-3	TRBD2	CASSGTSGGATDTQYF	TGCGCCAGCAGCGGGACTAGCGGGGGGGCAACAGATACGCAGTATTTT
NA	TRBV13	TRBJ2-5	TRBD2	CASSPGTSVDQETQYF	TGTGCCAGCAGCCCAGGGACTAGCGTTGATCAAGAGACCCAGTACTTC
NA	TRBV3-1/TRBV3-2	TRBJ2-5	NA	CASSQDRGRAETQYF	TGTGCCAGCAGCCAAGATAGAGGCAGGGCAGAGACCCAGTACTTC
NA	TRBV4-2	TRBJ2-1	TRBD2	CASSHSGPGLGYNEQFF	TGTGCCAGCAGCCATTCCGGTCCGGGACTAGGCTACAATGAGCAGTTCTTC
NA	TRBV6-5	TRBJ2-1	TRBD2	CASSAGTSGINEQFF	TGTGCCAGCAGCGCCGGGACTAGCGGAATCAATGAGCAGTTCTTC
NA	TRBV15	TRBJ1-2	NA	CATSRINGSRSYGYTF	TGTGCCACCAGCAGGATCAACGGGAGCAGGTCCTATGGCTACACCTTC
NA	TRBV19	TRBJ1-5	TRBD1	CASSPDREQPQHF	TGTGCCAGTAGTCCCGACAGGGAGCAGCCCCAGCATTTT
NA	TRBV9	TRBJ2-5	TRBD2	CASSVETSGGETQYF	TGTGCCAGCAGCGTAGAGACTAGCGGAGGGGAGACCCAGTACTTC
NA	TRBV7-3	TRBJ2-7	TRBD1	CASSLKRQGRTYEQYF	TGTGCCAGCAGCTTAAAACGACAGGGCCGTACCTACGAGCAGTACTTC
NA	TRBV4-1	TRBJ1-2	NA	CASSYLPTVYGYTF	TGCGCCAGCAGCTATTTACCTACGGTCTATGGCTACACCTTC
NA	TRBV18	TRBJ2-3	NA	CASSPLRGWDSDTQYF	TGTGCCAGCTCACCCCTGAGAGGATGGGACTCAGATACGCAGTATTTT
NA	TRBV19	TRBJ1-6	NA	CASSRSGNNSPLHF	TGTGCCAGTAGTCGGTCAGGGAACAATTCACCCCTCCACTTT
NA	TRBV13	TRBJ2-3	TRBD1	CASSPGQAFTDTQYF	TGTGCCAGCAGCCCGGGACAGGCATTCACAGATACGCAGTATTTT
NA	TRBV4-2	TRBJ1-2	TRBD1	CASSQSGRDRGYYGYTF	TGTGCCAGCAGCCAATCCGGGCGGGACAGGGGATACTATGGCTACACCTTC
once	TRBV10-2	TRBJ1-5	TRBD1	CASSETGGGQPQHF	TGCGCCAGCAGTGAGACAGGGGGGGGGCAGCCCCAGCATTTT
NA	TRBV23-1	TRBJ2-7	TRBD1	CASGSRTGEYEQYF	TGCGCCAGCGGATCACGGACAGGGGAATACGAGCAGTACTTC
NA	TRBV13	TRBJ1-4	TRBD1	CASSRQGGKEKLFF	TGTGCCAGCAGCAGACAGGGTGGGAAGGAAAAACTGTTTTTT
NA	TRBV5-1	TRBJ1-3	NA	CASQPSGGRSGNTIYF	TGCGCCAGCCAACCTTCTGGGGGCCGCTCTGGAAACACCATATATTTT